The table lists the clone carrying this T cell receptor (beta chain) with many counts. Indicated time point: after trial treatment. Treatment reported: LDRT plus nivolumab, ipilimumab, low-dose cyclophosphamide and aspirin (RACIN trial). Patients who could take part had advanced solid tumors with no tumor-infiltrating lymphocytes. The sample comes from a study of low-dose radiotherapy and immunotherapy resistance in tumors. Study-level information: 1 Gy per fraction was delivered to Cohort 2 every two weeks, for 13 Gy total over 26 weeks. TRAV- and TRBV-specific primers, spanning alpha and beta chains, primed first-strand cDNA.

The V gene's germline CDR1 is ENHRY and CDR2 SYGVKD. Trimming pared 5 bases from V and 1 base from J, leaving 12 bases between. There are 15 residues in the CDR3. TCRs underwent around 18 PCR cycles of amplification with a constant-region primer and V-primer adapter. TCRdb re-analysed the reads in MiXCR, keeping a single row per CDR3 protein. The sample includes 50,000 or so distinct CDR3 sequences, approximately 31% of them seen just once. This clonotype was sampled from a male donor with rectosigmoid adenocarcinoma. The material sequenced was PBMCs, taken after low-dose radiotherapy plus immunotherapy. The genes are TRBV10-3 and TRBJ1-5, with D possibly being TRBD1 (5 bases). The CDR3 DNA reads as TGTGCCATCAGTCCAGGGATGATCAGCAATCAGCCCCAGCATTTT. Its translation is CAISPGMISNQPQHF.